This T cell receptor beta chain was sequenced during a study of cytomegalovirus exposure and HLA in healthy donors. This clone was recorded only once. The PCR had 60 Vbeta and 13 Jbeta primers. Sequenced by immunoSEQ multiplex PCR; TCRdb stores in-frame clones only, minus some. The sample contains 100,000 to 150,000 clones, about 8.5% of which appear only once. Trimming shortened V by 4 bases and J by 4 bases, and 14 bases separated the two germline ends. CDR1 is SGDLS and CDR2 is YYNGEE in the germline V gene. CDR3 length: 14 amino acids. Specimen: PBMCs. The chain uses TRBV9 and TRBJ1-2; D perhaps matches TRBD1 (6 bases). The sequence derives from a man aged 35 to 55 in good health and CMV-seronegative. CDR3 region: CASSTLDRPYGYTF. The CDR3 region has the DNA TGTGCCAGCAGCACACTTGACAGGCCCTATGGCTACACCTTC.